This T cell receptor (beta chain) was captured in a study of cytomegalovirus exposure and HLA in healthy donors. The study's findings and limits: TCR beta V- and J-gene trimming was later associated with a missense DCLRE1C variant.

V was clipped by 1 base and J by 3 bases; unmatched bases: 6. In germline, CDR1 is SGHTA, CDR2 FQGNSA. The CDR3 has 15 amino acids. A multiplex PCR was run with 60 Vbeta primers and 13 Jbeta primers. Per the original methods: The count from a later analysis was roughly 80 million unique TCR beta chains, around 10 million of them shared. Sequencing was performed with immunoSEQ multiplex PCR; in TCRdb, only in-frame clones are kept and a portion is missing. V and J calls and clone size follow that table, whereas D and trimming were derived from the DNA. The table shows approximately 220,000 clones, with nearly 80% occurring only once. This clone has just a few counts. Its antigen remains unidentified.

The specimen was PBMCs. This TCR was sampled from a male donor in good health and CMV-seronegative. The gene calls are TRBV7-2 and TRBJ2-7; 7 bases fit TRBD2. The CDR3 DNA reads as TGTGCCAGCAGCTTAGTAAGTAGCGGGCTCTACGAGCAGTACTTC. This translates into CASSLVSSGLYEQYF.